Shown below are 31 T cell receptor beta chains from a single sample sequenced in a study of TIL therapy for anti-PD-1-resistant metastatic lung cancer. This was the immunoSEQ v3 assay. Method: immunoSEQ multiplex PCR; TCRdb's copy keeps in-frame clones and lacks some. Altogether tens of thousands of clones are present, roughly 85% being singletons, with the ten largest covering around 5%. Indicated time point: pre-treatment sample, taken before nivolumab and TIL therapy. Sequenced here: blood, sampled at baseline. The receptors derive from a person aged 25 to 85 with non-small cell lung cancer.

The chain joins TRBV2 to TRBJ1-6; TRBD1 agrees at 7 bases. CDR1 and CDR2 (germline): SNHLY, FYNNEI. This CDR3 contains 10 residues. Unmatched junction bases numbered 5, after V lost 6 bases and J lost 18 bases. In nucleotides, the CDR3 is TGTGCCAGCAGGGGGGACAGTCCCCACTTT. It yields the protein CASRGDSPHF. The full variable domain, rest sourced from reference TRBV2 and TRBJ1-6, is EPEVTQTPSHQVTQMGQEVILRCVPISNHLYFYWYRQILGQKVEFLVSFYNNEISEKSEIFDDQFSVERPDGSNFTLKIRSTKLEDSAMYFCASRGDSPHFGNGTRLTVT.

The V gene is TRBV10-3, the J gene TRBJ1-6; 9 bases are shared with TRBD1. The V segment lost 3 bases and the J segment 4 bases; nucleotides outside the gene matches: 1. This CDR3 spans 15 amino acids. Germline CDR1 ENHRY, CDR2 SYGVKD. DNA of the CDR3: TGTGCCATCAGTGAAGGACAGGGGTATAATTCACCCCTCCACTTT. Its protein is CAISEGQGYNSPLHF.

This chain joins TRBV30 and TRBJ2-3; D is tentatively TRBD1 or TRBD2 (5 bases each). Germline V lookup: CDR1 GTSNPN, CDR2 SVGIG (reference sequence). The germline V and J ends were trimmed by 7 bases and 2 bases, with 13 bases remaining between them. This CDR3 is 13 amino acids long. As DNA, the CDR3 is TGTGCCTCGAAATTGGGACCCACAGATACGCAGTATTTT. This encodes CASKLGPTDTQYF.

The genes are TRBV27 and TRBJ2-3; D is possibly TRBD2 (6 bases). Germline assignment: CDR1 MNHEY and CDR2 SMNVEV (reference sequence). The CDR3 loop spans 13 amino acids. V lost 3 bases and J 3 bases, leaving 7 bases between the germline ends. The chain's CDR3 is CASSFRETDTQYF. CDR3 bases: TGTGCCAGCAGTTTCCGGGAGACAGATACGCAGTATTTT.

The V gene is TRBV12-5, the J gene TRBJ1-2; D call uncertain. Trimming removed 6 bases from V and 10 bases from J, with 21 bases in between. Germline V gene sequence: CDR1 LGHNT, CDR2 FRNRAP. This CDR3 is 14 amino acids long. CDR3 loop: CASGTDGREETYTF. The CDR3 region has the DNA TGTGCTAGTGGGACCGACGGAAGGGAAGAAACCTACACCTTC.

This rearrangement joins TRBV6-5 to TRBJ1-1; 8 nucleotides line up with TRBD1. The CDR3 is made up of 14 amino acids. Germline V gives CDR1 MNHEY, CDR2 SVGAGI. V lost 2 bases to trimming and J lost 11 bases; unmatched junction nucleotides: 10. CDR3 sequence reads: CASSYGFQGARAFF. DNA of the CDR3: TGTGCCAGCAGTTACGGTTTCCAGGGGGCGCGGGCTTTCTTT.

The chain joins TRBV6-5 to TRBJ2-3, with TRBD2 as a possible D gene (5 bases). Trimming pared 0 bases from V and 8 bases from J, leaving 18 bases between. The CDR3 is made up of 16 amino acids. Germline V gene sequence: CDR1 MNHEY, CDR2 SVGAGI. In nucleotides, the CDR3 is TGTGCCAGCAGTTACTCTACACCCGGGCTGGAGGTTACGCAGTATTTT. It codes for CASSYSTPGLEVTQYF.

This rearrangement joins TRBV25-1 to TRBJ2-1; 9 positions agree with TRBD2. In germline, CDR1 is MGHDK, CDR2 SYGVNS. CDR3 size: 15 residues. V was clipped by 7 bases and J by 10 bases; unmatched bases: 14. CDR3: CASTNLAGAQPEQFF. DNA of the CDR3: TGTGCCAGCACCAACTTAGCGGGGGCACAACCCGAGCAGTTCTTC.

The rearrangement uses TRBV4-1 and TRBJ1-1, with D tentatively TRBD1 (5 bases). Germline-derived CDR1 and CDR2 are MGHRA and YSYEKL. Trimming removed 0 bases at V and 11 bases at J, with 13 bases between. The CDR3 length is 13 residues. In nucleotides, the CDR3 is TGCGCCAGCAGCCAAGATTCGTGGGGGGTGGCTTTCTTT. Encoded protein: CASSQDSWGVAFF.

This clone was observed once. The J gene is TRBJ2-7, the V gene TRBV3-1 (or the pseudogene TRBV3-2), with D tentatively TRBD1 (6 bases). Germline V CDR1 and CDR2: LGHDT, YNNKEL (reference sequence). V was clipped by 0 bases and J by 2 bases, with 11 bases between them. The CDR3 extends over 15 amino acids. CDR3 nucleotides: TGTGCCAGCAGCCAAGAAGGGGCAGGGGCCTACGAGCAGTACTTC. Translating it yields CASSQEGAGAYEQYF.

The chain employs TRBV6-2 or TRBV6-3 and TRBJ1-1; tentative D call: TRBD1 (6 bases). The V and J ends lost 2 bases and 4 bases respectively, with 11 bases between them. This CDR3 is built from 14 residues. Germline V lookup: CDR1 MNHEY, CDR2 SVGEGT. CDR3 nucleotides: TGTGCCAGCAGTTACGCAGGGGATCGCACTGAAGCTTTCTTT. Amino acids: CASSYAGDRTEAFF.

This chain links TRBV7-6 with TRBJ2-3, with 10 bases identical to TRBD1. Trimming removed 5 bases from V and 2 bases from J; junction bases left unmatched: 7. CDR1 SGHVS and CDR2 FNYEAQ come from the germline V gene. This CDR3 is 16 amino acids long. The CDR3 protein is CASSIDRGLNTDTQYF. The CDR3 nucleotides are TGTGCCAGCAGCATTGACAGGGGGCTAAACACAGATACGCAGTATTTT.

The CDR3 region has the DNA TGTGCCAGCAGCGCCTCAGAGGGGAACATTCAGTACTTC. Amino acids: CASSASEGNIQYF. This chain joins TRBV9 and TRBJ2-4; D possibly uses TRBD1 or TRBD2 (5 bases each). Per the germline V gene, CDR1 is SGDLS and CDR2 is YYNGEE. The V gene lost 3 bases and the J gene lost 7 bases, with 11 bases spanning the gap. This CDR3 comprises 13 residues.

The V and J genes are TRBV2 and TRBJ2-1, with 12 bases lining up with TRBD1. The germline CDR1 and CDR2 sequences are SNHLY and FYNNEI. CDR3 size: 13 residues. Unmatched junction bases numbered 7, after V lost 10 bases and J lost 9 bases. The CDR3 spells CATKGQGAGEQFF. The CDR3 DNA reads as TGTGCCACGAAGGGACAGGGGGCGGGTGAGCAGTTCTTC. The full variable domain, rest sourced from reference TRBV2 and TRBJ2-1, is EPEVTQTPSHQVTQMGQEVILRCVPISNHLYFYWYRQILGQKVEFLVSFYNNEISEKSEIFDDQFSVERPDGSNFTLKIRSTKLEDSAMYFCATKGQGAGEQFFGPGTRLTVL.

The chain is built from TRBV5-6 and TRBJ2-7; 9 positions agree with TRBD1. Per the germline V gene, CDR1 is SGHDT and CDR2 is YYEEEE. J lost 5 bases, V lost 0 bases, and 6 bases had no gene match. The CDR3 totals 15 residues. The CDR3 loop reads CASSLEGHRGHEQYF. In DNA, the CDR3 is TGTGCCAGCAGCTTGGAAGGTCACAGGGGGCACGAGCAGTACTTC.

In its sample, this clone was seen once. The chain combines TRBV3-1 (or the pseudogene TRBV3-2) with TRBJ2-7; 7 bases fit TRBD1. J lost 6 bases, V lost 1 base, and 3 bases had no gene match. The CDR3 loop spans 13 amino acids. Germline V lookup: CDR1 LGHDT, CDR2 YNNKEL (reference sequence). The chain's CDR3 is CASSQGQGSEQYF. The CDR3 DNA reads as TGTGCCAGCAGCCAAGGACAGGGTAGCGAGCAGTACTTC.

The chain combines TRBV3-1 (or the pseudogene TRBV3-2) with TRBJ2-5, with 9 bases fitting TRBD1. The CDR3 consists of 17 residues. The germline V gene encodes CDR1 LGHDT and CDR2 YNNKEL (reference sequence). J gave up 5 bases and V 3 bases, and 13 bases lay outside the gene matches. CDR3 sequence: CASSHPDRGSGEETQYF. CDR3 sequence (DNA): TGTGCCAGCAGCCACCCGGACAGGGGATCTGGCGAGGAGACCCAGTACTTC.

J is TRBJ1-4 and V is TRBV5-1, with D perhaps TRBD1 (6 bases). The CDR3 consists of 15 residues. CDR1 is SGHRS and CDR2 is YFSETQ in the germline V gene. V was trimmed by 5 bases and J by 6 bases, leaving 17 bases between them. CDR3 DNA: TGCGCCAGCAGGGCTACAGGGCACGAGGATGAAAAACTGTTTTTT. It is translated as CASRATGHEDEKLFF. Filled out from reference TRBV5-1 and TRBJ1-4, the complete variable domain reads KAGVTQTPRYLIKTRGQQVTLSCSPISGHRSVSWYQQTPGQGLQFLFEYFSETQRNKGNFPGRFSGRQFSNSRSEMNVSTLELGDSALYLCASRATGHEDEKLFFGSGTQLSVL.

V usage is TRBV6-5 and J usage is TRBJ2-2; a possible D gene is TRBD2 (7 bases). The CDR3 spans 14 residues. CDR1 is MNHEY, CDR2 SVGAGI, per germline. V was cut by 7 bases and J by 8 bases, with 17 bases left in between. DNA of the CDR3: TGTGCCAGCATTTATAGGGGGGGGAAAGGGGAGCTGTTTTTT. Its protein product is CASIYRGGKGELFF.

The gene calls are TRBV27 and TRBJ2-3; D may be TRBD2 (6 bases). V was shortened by 5 bases and J by 3 bases, with 18 bases between the two germline ends. The germline V gene has CDR1 MNHEY and CDR2 SMNVEV (reference sequence). CDR3 length: 16 residues. In DNA, the CDR3 is TGTGCCAGCAGTCTCCGGAGGGCGGGGCGGACAGATACGCAGTATTTT. The encoded protein is CASSLRRAGRTDTQYF.

Only one count was recorded for this clone. The chain joins TRBV3-1 (or the pseudogene TRBV3-2) to TRBJ2-7; D gene unclear. The germline V and J ends were trimmed by 1 base and 3 bases, with 4 bases remaining between them. This CDR3 spans 12 amino acids. Germline lookup yields CDR1 LGHDT and CDR2 YNNKEL (reference sequence). The chain's CDR3 is CASSQVFYEQYF. In nucleotides, the CDR3 is TGTGCCAGCAGCCAAGTTTTCTACGAGCAGTACTTC.

The genes are TRBV5-1 and TRBJ2-1, with TRBD2 matching over 8 bases. The junction had 7 bases not matched to a gene; V was cut back by 4 bases and J by 7 bases. Germline assignment: CDR1 SGHRS and CDR2 YFSETQ. The CDR3 spans 14 residues. The CDR3 spells CASSQPGLGNEQFF. The DNA of the CDR3 is TGCGCCAGCAGCCAACCGGGACTAGGTAATGAGCAGTTCTTC.

The chain couples TRBV19 to TRBJ2-7; 9 nucleotides match TRBD1. The CDR3 contains 15 residues. Germline V gives CDR1 LNHDA, CDR2 SQIVND (reference sequence). With V trimmed by 3 bases and J by 3 bases, 6 bases remained unmatched. The CDR3 DNA reads TGTGCCAGTAGTATGTTGGACAGGGGTAACTACGAGCAGTACTTC. Protein sequence: CASSMLDRGNYEQYF.

The V gene is TRBV7-2, the J gene TRBJ2-7; the D is unclear. In germline, CDR1 is SGHTA, CDR2 FQGNSA. V lost 1 base and J lost 4, with 8 bases in between. The CDR3 extends over 13 amino acids. The DNA for the CDR3 is TGTGCCAGCAGCTTAGGGCCCTCGTACGAGCAGTACTTC. Its translation is CASSLGPSYEQYF.

The chain employs TRBV2 and TRBJ2-7; D is uncertain. Germline assignment: CDR1 SNHLY and CDR2 FYNNEI. Trimming removed 6 bases from V and 2 bases from J, with 14 bases in between. The CDR3 runs to 14 residues. The CDR3 protein is CASSLVRNTYEQYF. The CDR3 nucleotides are TGTGCCAGCAGCCTGGTTCGGAATACCTACGAGCAGTACTTC.

This rearrangement joins TRBV7-9 to TRBJ2-5; 9 bases map to TRBD1. V shed 4 bases, J shed 4 bases, and the junction held 4 bases outside the gene matches. CDR3 size: 14 residues. Per the germline V gene, CDR1 is SEHNR and CDR2 is FQNEAQ (reference sequence). Here the CDR3 reads CASSSGQGRETQYF. The CDR3 DNA is TGTGCCAGCAGCTCAGGACAGGGGCGAGAGACCCAGTACTTC.

Comments on this clone: At one of its ends the junction is not consistent with the germline gene, which may arise from a read error. The chain combines TRBV6-1 with TRBJ1-5; D remains unclear. CDR1 and CDR2 (germline): MNHNS, SASEGT. This CDR3 is 13 amino acids long. The CDR3 bases are TGTGCCAGCAGAGAAGGGTATGGACAGCCCCAGCATTTT. Its translation: CASREGYGQPQHF.

J is TRBJ2-3 and V is TRBV5-1, with D perhaps matching TRBD1 or TRBD2 (5 bases each). V was cut by 0 bases and J by 2 bases, with 16 bases left in between. Germline CDR1 is SGHRS and CDR2 is YFSETQ. The CDR3 contains 17 residues. The CDR3 region is CASSLAGWDGSTDTQYF. In nucleotides, the CDR3 is TGCGCCAGCAGCTTGGCCGGGTGGGACGGATCCACAGATACGCAGTATTTT.

A single count supports this clone. The chain recombines TRBV5-3 with TRBJ2-5; D possibly corresponds to TRBD2 (6 bases). TRBV5-3 is an open reading frame, and its role is uncertain. This CDR3 region has 14 residues. V lost 1 base, J lost 6 bases, and 13 bases lay in between. For the CDR3, the DNA is TGTGCCAGAAGCTTGAACGTCCGGGAGAAGACCCAGTACTTC. This gives the protein CARSLNVREKTQYF.

The chain joins TRBV12-3 or TRBV12-4 to TRBJ1-4; TRBD1 matches at 10 bases. There are 13 residues in the CDR3. Trimming at V came to 6 bases and at J to 16 bases, leaving 11 bases not matched to a gene. CDR3 protein: CASSRPGTGDRFF. For the CDR3, the DNA is TGTGCCAGCAGCCGTCCCGGGACAGGGGACAGGTTTTTT.

The rearrangement joins TRBV27 to TRBJ2-5; no clear D gene. CDR3 length equals 15 residues. V shed 2 bases and J shed 2 bases, with 12 bases lying between them. Germline V lookup: CDR1 MNHEY, CDR2 SMNVEV (reference sequence). The CDR3 sequence: CASSLMGQSQETQYF. CDR3 nucleotides: TGTGCCAGCAGTTTAATGGGCCAGTCTCAAGAGACCCAGTACTTC.